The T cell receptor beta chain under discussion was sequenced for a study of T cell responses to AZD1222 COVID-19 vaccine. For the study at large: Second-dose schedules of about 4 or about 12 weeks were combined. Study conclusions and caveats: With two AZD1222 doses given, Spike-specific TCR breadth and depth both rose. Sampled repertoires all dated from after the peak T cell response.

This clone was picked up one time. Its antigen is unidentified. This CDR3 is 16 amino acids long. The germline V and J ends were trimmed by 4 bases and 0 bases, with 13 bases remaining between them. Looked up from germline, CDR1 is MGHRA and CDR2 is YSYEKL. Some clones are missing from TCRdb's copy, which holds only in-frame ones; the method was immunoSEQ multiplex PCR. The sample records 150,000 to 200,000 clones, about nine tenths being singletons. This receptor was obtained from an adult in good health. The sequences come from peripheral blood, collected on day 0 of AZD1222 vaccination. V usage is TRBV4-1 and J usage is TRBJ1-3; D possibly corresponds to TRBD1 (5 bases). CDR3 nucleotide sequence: TGCGCCAGCAGCCTCGCGACAGTTCTCTCTGGAAACACCATATATTTT. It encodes CASSLATVLSGNTIYF.